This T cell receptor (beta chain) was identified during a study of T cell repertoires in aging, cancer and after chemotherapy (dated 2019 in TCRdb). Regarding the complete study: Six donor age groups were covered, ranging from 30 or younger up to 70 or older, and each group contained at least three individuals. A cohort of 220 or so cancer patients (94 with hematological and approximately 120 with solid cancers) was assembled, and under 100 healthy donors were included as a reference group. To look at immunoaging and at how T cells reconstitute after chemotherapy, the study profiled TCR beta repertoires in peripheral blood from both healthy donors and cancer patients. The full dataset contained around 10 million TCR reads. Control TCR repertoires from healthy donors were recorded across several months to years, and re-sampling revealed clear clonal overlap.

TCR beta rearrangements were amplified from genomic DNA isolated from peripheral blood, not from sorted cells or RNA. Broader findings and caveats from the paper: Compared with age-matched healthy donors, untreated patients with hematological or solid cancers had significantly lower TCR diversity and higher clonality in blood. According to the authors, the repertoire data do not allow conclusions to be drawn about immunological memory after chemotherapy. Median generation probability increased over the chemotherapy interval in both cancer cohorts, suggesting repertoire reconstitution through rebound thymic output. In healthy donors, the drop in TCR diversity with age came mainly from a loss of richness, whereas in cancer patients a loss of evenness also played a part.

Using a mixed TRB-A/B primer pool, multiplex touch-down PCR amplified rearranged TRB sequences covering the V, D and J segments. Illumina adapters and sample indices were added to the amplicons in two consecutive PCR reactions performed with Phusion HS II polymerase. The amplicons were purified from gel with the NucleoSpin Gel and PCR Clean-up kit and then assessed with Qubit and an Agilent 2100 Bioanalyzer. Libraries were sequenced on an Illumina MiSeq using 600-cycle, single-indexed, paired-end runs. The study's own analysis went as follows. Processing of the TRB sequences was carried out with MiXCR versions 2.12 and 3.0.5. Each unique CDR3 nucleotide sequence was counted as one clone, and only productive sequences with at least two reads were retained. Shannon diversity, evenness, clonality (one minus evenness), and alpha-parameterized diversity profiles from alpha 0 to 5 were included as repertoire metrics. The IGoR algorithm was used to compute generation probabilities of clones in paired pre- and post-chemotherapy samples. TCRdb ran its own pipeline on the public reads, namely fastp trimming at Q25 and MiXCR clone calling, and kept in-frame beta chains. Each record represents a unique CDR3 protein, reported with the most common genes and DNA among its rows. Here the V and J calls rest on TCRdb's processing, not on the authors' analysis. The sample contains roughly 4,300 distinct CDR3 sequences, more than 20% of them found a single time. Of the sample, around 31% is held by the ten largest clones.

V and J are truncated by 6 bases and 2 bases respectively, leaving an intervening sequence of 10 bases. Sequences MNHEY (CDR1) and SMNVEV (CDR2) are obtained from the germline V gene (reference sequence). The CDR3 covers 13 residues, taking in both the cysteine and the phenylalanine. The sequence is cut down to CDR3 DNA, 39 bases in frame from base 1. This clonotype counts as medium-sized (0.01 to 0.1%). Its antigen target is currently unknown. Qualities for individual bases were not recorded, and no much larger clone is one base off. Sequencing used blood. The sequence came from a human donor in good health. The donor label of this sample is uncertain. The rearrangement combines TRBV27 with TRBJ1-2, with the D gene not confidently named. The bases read TGTGCCAGCAGCTGGGAGGGCAACTATGGCTACACCTTC. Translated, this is CASSWEGNYGYTF.